These 16 T cell receptor beta chains share one sample of origin, sequenced in a study of cytomegalovirus exposure and HLA in healthy donors. With 60 Vbeta and 13 Jbeta primers, the PCR was carried out. The repertoire was sequenced with immunoSEQ multiplex PCR; TCRdb's copy has only in-frame clones and lacks some. The profile shows around 140,000 clones, about 9.1% of them singletons. The sequenced material came from PBMCs. The receptors originated from a woman aged 40-49 years in good health and CMV-seropositive.

This clone was counted a few times. The J gene is TRBJ2-5, the V gene TRBV10-3; 7 nucleotides line up with TRBD1. The CDR3 runs 14 residues. V trimming: 8 bases; J trimming: 1 base; junction bases outside the gene matches: 7. From germline, CDR1 is ENHRY and CDR2 SYGVKD. This CDR3 is CAIAAGGFQETQYF. CDR3 DNA sequence: TGTGCCATCGCGGCAGGGGGATTCCAAGAGACCCAGTACTTC.

The chain has TRBV19 and TRBJ1-5; possible D gene TRBD1, 6 bases. This CDR3 has 19 residues. V gave up 3 bases and J gave up 11 bases, with 32 bases separating them. Germline values: CDR1 LNHDA, CDR2 SQIVND (reference sequence). Here the CDR3 reads CASSILTHPAGQGKLAQHF. The CDR3 region has the DNA TGTGCCAGTAGTATTCTCACCCACCCCGCTGGGCAGGGGAAGTTGGCCCAGCATTTT.

V is TRBV4-2 and J is TRBJ2-1; 14 nucleotides line up with TRBD2. V was pared by 1 base and J by 15 bases, with 14 bases of the junction left unmatched. The CDR3 is 17 residues long. The V gene's germline CDR1 is LGHNA and CDR2 YNFKEQ. CDR3 DNA sequence: TGTGCCAGCAGCCAAGGAGGACTAGCGGGGGGCCCTCCCCGGCCGTTCTTC. It encodes CASSQGGLAGGPPRPFF.

The chain joins TRBV19 to TRBJ2-1, with 13 bases fitting TRBD2. CDR1 is LNHDA and CDR2 is SQIVND in the germline V gene (reference sequence). The CDR3 spans 20 residues. V dropped 4 bases and J dropped 0; count of bases not matched to a gene: 12. The CDR3 DNA sequence: TGTGCCAGTAGTAAAAAGCGACTAGCGGGGGGTCTTAGCTCCTACAATGAGCAGTTCTTC. Amino acids: CASSKKRLAGGLSSYNEQFF.

This clone was seen only a few times. This chain joins TRBV2 and TRBJ2-3, with D perhaps matching TRBD1 (6 bases). Germline V gene data show CDR1 as SNHLY and CDR2 as FYNNEI. CDR3 size: 15 residues. Trimming stripped 5 bases from V and 2 bases from J, with 14 bases between. DNA of the CDR3: TGTGCCAGCAGTAGGACGACAGGCAACACAGATACGCAGTATTTT. Translation gives CASSRTTGNTDTQYF.

This clone came up a few times. V is TRBV9 and J is TRBJ1-1; perhaps TRBD1 as D (5 bases). V was shortened by 2 bases and J by 3 bases, with 20 bases between the two germline ends. CDR3 size: 17 residues. Germline CDR1 reads SGDLS; CDR2 reads YYNGEE. The CDR3 sequence: CASSVGTGWGGDTEAFF. Written as DNA, the CDR3 is TGTGCCAGCAGCGTGGGAACAGGTTGGGGAGGGGACACTGAAGCTTTCTTT.

V gene TRBV4-1 combines with J gene TRBJ1-2; 7 positions match TRBD1. V was clipped by 3 bases and J by 2 bases; unmatched bases: 0. Germline V gene sequence: CDR1 MGHRA, CDR2 YSYEKL. The CDR3 covers 13 residues. The DNA for the CDR3 is TGCGCCAGCAGCCAGGGACAGAACTATGGCTACACCTTC. Protein: CASSQGQNYGYTF.

The rearrangement links TRBV4-1 to TRBJ2-1; TRBD1 is a possible D gene (6 bases). From germline, CDR1 is MGHRA and CDR2 YSYEKL. The length of the CDR3 is 15 residues. Trimming removed 4 bases at V and 4 bases at J, with 14 bases between. Written as DNA, the CDR3 is TGCGCCAGCAGCCTTGGTGACAGGCCTTACAATGAGCAGTTCTTC. This codes for CASSLGDRPYNEQFF.

This clone was detected a few times. The junction shows a germline mismatch at one end, possibly a read error. The chain has TRBV5-8 and TRBJ1-1; possible D gene TRBD1, 6 bases. This CDR3 is built from 15 residues. Per the germline V gene, CDR1 is SGHTS and CDR2 is YDEGEE. CDR3 bases: TGTGCCAGCAGCTTGGTCTGGGCAGGGGACACTGAAGCTTCCTTT. Residues: CASSLVWAGDTEASF.

This clone has just a few counts. V usage is TRBV2 and J usage is TRBJ1-2, with 9 bases aligning to TRBD1. Trimming took 3 bases from V and 3 from J; bases not matched to a gene: 2. From germline, CDR1 is SNHLY and CDR2 FYNNEI. The CDR3 is 14 amino acids. The CDR3 sequence is CASSEGDRDYGYTF. DNA for the CDR3: TGTGCCAGCAGTGAGGGGGACAGGGACTATGGCTACACCTTC.

This clone appeared a few times. The J gene is TRBJ2-5, the V gene TRBV7-2; 7 bases fit TRBD2. V trimming: 4 bases; J trimming: 5 bases; junction bases outside the gene matches: 10. Germline assignment: CDR1 SGHTA and CDR2 FQGNSA. This CDR3 comprises 15 residues. The CDR3 here is CASSSGLGAGETQYF. The DNA of the CDR3 is TGTGCCAGCAGCTCTGGACTAGGGGCTGGGGAGACCCAGTACTTC.

The rearrangement joins TRBV19 to TRBJ2-5, with D unclear. Trimming stripped 1 base from V and 1 base from J, with 10 bases between. CDR1 LNHDA and CDR2 SQIVND come from the germline V gene (reference sequence). This CDR3 spans 15 amino acids. The CDR3 region has the DNA TGTGCCAGTAGTATAGCGCGGCATACCCAAGAGACCCAGTACTTC. The encoded protein is CASSIARHTQETQYF.

The gene calls are TRBV7-8 and TRBJ2-7; 8 bases align to TRBD1. There are 16 residues in the CDR3. Germline values: CDR1 SGHVS, CDR2 FQNEAQ. Losses at the gene ends were 0 bases for V and 3 bases for J; bases not matched to a gene: 7. CDR3 loop: CASSLASGTGFYEQYF. The CDR3 region has the DNA TGTGCCAGCAGCTTAGCGTCCGGGACAGGTTTCTACGAGCAGTACTTC.

The genes are TRBV5-6 and TRBJ1-1; TRBD1 agrees at 8 bases. The CDR3 has 14 amino acids. CDR1 is SGHDT and CDR2 is YYEEEE in the germline V gene. With V trimmed by 2 bases and J by 5 bases, 5 bases remained unmatched. The CDR3 DNA follows: TGTGCCAGCAGCTTCGGGCAGGGGGCAACTGAAGCTTTCTTT. Residues: CASSFGQGATEAFF.

This clone was counted between two and nine times. V is TRBV5-1 and J is TRBJ1-6; the match to TRBD1 covers 7 bases. Trimming cost V 0 bases and J 8 bases; bases outside gene matches: 5. The CDR3 has 15 amino acids. Germline lookup yields CDR1 SGHRS and CDR2 YFSETQ. Here the CDR3 reads CASSLGQGADSPLHF. CDR3 in DNA: TGCGCCAGCAGCTTGGGACAGGGTGCGGATTCACCCCTCCACTTT.

CDR3 amino acids: CASSSDRNRLYNSPLHF. In DNA, the CDR3 is TGTGCCAGCAGTTCGGACAGGAACCGACTTTATAATTCACCCCTCCACTTT. V and J are TRBV11-2 and TRBJ1-6; 7 bases align to TRBD1. Germline-derived CDR1 and CDR2 are SGHAT and FQNNGV. The V segment lost 6 bases and the J segment 4 bases; nucleotides outside the gene matches: 12. The CDR3 is 17 residues long.